The entry below describes one T cell receptor beta chain. Its target is not known. PCR primers comprised 60 Vbeta and 13 Jbeta primers. Only in-frame clones appear in the TCRdb table, and some are missing; sequencing was by immunoSEQ multiplex PCR. The table shows about 120,000 clones, with more than 70% occurring only once. The data derive from a study of cytomegalovirus exposure and HLA in healthy donors. About the study: Earlier, 95 million to 130 million unique TCR beta sequences were recovered from 170 million or so T cells by an analysis.

The V and J ends lost 4 bases and 7 bases respectively, with 20 bases between them. Germline CDR1 and CDR2: SGHTA and FQGNSA. The length of the CDR3 is 16 residues. Findings of the study overall: TRBV6-2, TRBV6-3 and some other V segments were excluded as indistinguishable.

Material: PBMCs. The J gene is TRBJ2-1, the V gene TRBV7-2; TRBD1 is a possible D gene (5 bases). The sequence came from a man aged 50-59 years in good health and CMV-seronegative. Here the CDR3 reads CASSSDSKADFNEQFF. In nucleotides, the CDR3 is TGTGCCAGCAGCTCCGACAGTAAAGCCGACTTTAATGAGCAGTTCTTC.